This T cell receptor (beta chain) stems from a study of shared clonotypes between healthy human individuals. Study as a whole: The plates for each donor numbered three CD4 naive, three CD4 memory, two CD8 naive and one CD8 memory.

The input for sorted-subset replicate PCRs was about 0.2 ug DNA, some 28,000 T cell genomes. TCRdb's table, derived via immunoSEQ multiplex PCR, lists solely in-frame clones and lacks some. The data show 950,000 to 1,100,000 clones, approximately 78% seen once. Germline-derived CDR1 and CDR2 are MDHEN and SYDVKM. V dropped 3 bases and J dropped 4 bases, with 12 bases sitting between them. CDR3 length: 14 residues. The V gene is TRBV28, the J gene TRBJ2-5; D perhaps matches TRBD2 (6 bases). This TCR derives from a man in his late teens or twenties in good health. Some clones in this sample may be carry-over from other donors' samples. The sample comprised memory CD4+ T cells from PBMCs. Subset noted: CD45RA-negative fraction. This CDR3 reads CASSLGGPGETQYF. The CDR3 DNA is TGTGCCAGCAGTTTGGGGGGACCAGGAGAGACCCAGTACTTC.